These 14 T cell receptor beta chains originate from one sample sequenced in a study of blood T cell repertoires in COVID-19. Using immunoSEQ multiplex PCR, the repertoire was profiled, and TCRdb retains in-frame clones only, with some absent. The sample holds about 74,000 clones; 70% to 90% are singletons and the top ten take 36%. The sample taken for sequencing was peripheral blood. All receptors derive from a man aged 65 to 85 with acute or convalescent COVID-19.

J is TRBJ2-2 and V is TRBV19; D perhaps matches TRBD1 (5 bases). Germline-derived CDR1 and CDR2 are LNHDA and SQIVND (reference sequence). This CDR3 has 14 residues. Trimming shortened V by 11 bases and J by 0 bases, and 13 bases separated the two germline ends. In nucleotides, the CDR3 is TGTGCCTGCCAGACAGCAGCGAACACCGGGGAGCTGTTTTTT. This codes for CACQTAANTGELFF.

J is TRBJ1-2 and V is TRBV5-4; D is unresolved. The CDR3 totals 14 residues. Per the germline V gene, CDR1 is SGHNT and CDR2 is YYREEE (reference sequence). V lost 0 bases and J 0 bases, leaving 6 bases between the germline ends. The CDR3 nucleotides read TGTGCCAGCAGCTTGGGCACTTCTAACTATGGCTACACCTTC. This codes for CASSLGTSNYGYTF.

The rearrangement joins TRBV5-4 to TRBJ2-3; no clear D. The germline CDR1 and CDR2 sequences are SGHNT and YYREEE (reference sequence). The CDR3 loop spans 16 amino acids. V was shortened by 6 bases and J by 4 bases, with 21 bases between the two germline ends. In nucleotides, the CDR3 is TGTGCCAGCACCCCAGATGTCCAGGCCGCCCCAGATACGCAGTATTTT. It is translated as CASTPDVQAAPDTQYF.

This chain links TRBV29-1 with TRBJ2-1, with D perhaps matching TRBD2 (7 bases). V lost 3 bases to trimming and J lost 6 bases, with 12 bases between them. The CDR3 loop spans 13 amino acids. CDR1 and CDR2 (germline): SQVTM, ANQGSEA. The CDR3 reads CSVEGGARNEQFF. The CDR3 DNA sequence: TGCAGCGTTGAGGGGGGGGCGCGCAATGAGCAGTTCTTC.

This clone was detected only once. The V gene is TRBV4-1, the J gene TRBJ1-1; TRBD1 might be the D (5 bases). CDR1 and CDR2 from the germline V gene are MGHRA and YSYEKL. This CDR3 is built from 18 residues. Trimming pared 0 bases from V and 0 bases from J, leaving 17 bases between. CDR3 nucleotide sequence: TGCGCCAGCAGCCAAGAGGGGCCACCCCTGAACATGAACACTGAAGCTTTCTTT. This encodes CASSQEGPPLNMNTEAFF.

The V and J genes are TRBV5-1 and TRBJ2-1, with D uncertain. V was cut by 0 bases and J by 3 bases, with 7 bases left in between. The CDR3 covers 14 residues. The germline CDR1 and CDR2 sequences are SGHRS and YFSETQ. The DNA for the CDR3 is TGCGCCAGCAGCTTGGGCGGAGACTACAATGAGCAGTTCTTC. It yields the protein CASSLGGDYNEQFF.

This clone was found a few times. Additional DNA sequences in this sample encode the identical CDR3. V usage is TRBV15 and J usage is TRBJ2-2; D unresolved. Germline CDR1 is LNHNV and CDR2 is YYDKDF (reference sequence). Trimming stripped 0 bases from V and 6 bases from J, with 5 bases between. CDR3 size: 13 residues. The CDR3 region has the DNA TGTGCCACCAGCAGAGATCGTGCCGGGGAGCTGTTTTTT. Its translation is CATSRDRAGELFF.

The chain combines TRBV3-1 (or the pseudogene TRBV3-2) with TRBJ2-7; 7 bases are a match to TRBD2. Unmatched junction bases numbered 8, after V lost 4 bases and J lost 5 bases. The CDR3 runs to 14 residues. Germline values: CDR1 LGHDT, CDR2 YNNKEL (reference sequence). DNA for the CDR3: TGTGCCAGCAGCCGGCGGGAGACGTTTCACGAGCAGTACTTC. It translates to CASSRRETFHEQYF.

This rearrangement joins TRBV6-5 to TRBJ2-5; 8 nucleotides line up with TRBD2. This CDR3 has 14 amino acids. Germline V gene data show CDR1 as MNHEY and CDR2 as SVGAGI. Trimming cost V 4 bases and J 2 bases; bases outside gene matches: 3. The CDR3: CASSSGGAQETQYF. DNA for the CDR3: TGTGCCAGCAGTTCGGGGGGGGCTCAAGAGACCCAGTACTTC.

The V and J genes are TRBV7-3 and TRBJ1-2; 8 bases fit TRBD1. CDR3 size: 14 residues. Germline V gene lookup returns CDR1 SGHTA and CDR2 FQGTGA. The V gene end was trimmed by 5 bases and the J gene end by 6 bases; junction bases not matched to a gene: 8. CDR3 coding DNA: TGTGCCAGCAGCCCAGGGGGCCGGTTAGATGGCTACACCTTC. Translation gives CASSPGGRLDGYTF.

V usage is TRBV15 and J usage is TRBJ2-7; a weak D match, TRBD2 (5 bases). V was clipped by 3 bases and J by 0 bases, with 12 bases between them. Germline CDR1 is LNHNV and CDR2 is YYDKDF (reference sequence). This CDR3 is 15 amino acids long. The CDR3: CATSSYGVSSYEQYF. For the CDR3, the DNA is TGTGCCACCAGCAGTTACGGGGTAAGCTCCTACGAGCAGTACTTC.

This rearrangement joins TRBV3-1 (or the pseudogene TRBV3-2) to TRBJ2-5; 8 bases align to TRBD2. The V and J ends lost 0 bases and 1 base, in that order; junction bases with no gene match: 7. Germline V CDR1 and CDR2: LGHDT, YNNKEL (reference sequence). The CDR3 is made up of 17 amino acids. In DNA, the CDR3 is TGTGCCAGCAGCCAAGATCCAGCGGGGGCTCTCCAAGAGACCCAGTACTTC. This sequence encodes CASSQDPAGALQETQYF.

The rearrangement links TRBV19 to TRBJ2-2; 11 nucleotides agree with TRBD2. Losses at the gene ends were 6 bases for V and 0 bases for J; bases not matched to a gene: 3. Germline lookup yields CDR1 LNHDA and CDR2 SQIVND (reference sequence). The CDR3 runs 16 residues. This CDR3 reads CASSETSGANTGELFF. CDR3 nucleotide sequence: TGTGCCAGTAGCGAGACTAGCGGGGCGAACACCGGGGAGCTGTTTTTT.

This clone occurred a few times. This rearrangement joins TRBV19 to TRBJ1-1, with no clear D. Germline assignment: CDR1 LNHDA and CDR2 SQIVND (reference sequence). The CDR3 contains 16 residues. V was cut by 6 bases and J by 4 bases, with 21 bases left in between. The CDR3 DNA reads TGTGCCAGTAGCCCAGATTCCATTTCAGCAGGCACTGAAGCTTTCTTT. Protein product: CASSPDSISAGTEAFF.